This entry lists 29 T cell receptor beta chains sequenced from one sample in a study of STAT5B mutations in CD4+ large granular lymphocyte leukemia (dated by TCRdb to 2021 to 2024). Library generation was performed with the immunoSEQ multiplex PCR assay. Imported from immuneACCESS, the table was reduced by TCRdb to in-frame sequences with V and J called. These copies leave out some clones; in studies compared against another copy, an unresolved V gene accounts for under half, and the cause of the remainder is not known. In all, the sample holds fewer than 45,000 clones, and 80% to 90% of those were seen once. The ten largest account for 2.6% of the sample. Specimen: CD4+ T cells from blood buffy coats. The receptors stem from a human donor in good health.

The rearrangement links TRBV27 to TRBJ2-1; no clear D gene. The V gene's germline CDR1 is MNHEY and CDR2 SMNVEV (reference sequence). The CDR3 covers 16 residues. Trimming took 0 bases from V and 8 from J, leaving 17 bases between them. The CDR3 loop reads CASSLSLVPLVDEQFF. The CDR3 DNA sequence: TGTGCCAGCAGTTTATCTCTAGTGCCGCTGGTGGATGAGCAGTTCTTC.

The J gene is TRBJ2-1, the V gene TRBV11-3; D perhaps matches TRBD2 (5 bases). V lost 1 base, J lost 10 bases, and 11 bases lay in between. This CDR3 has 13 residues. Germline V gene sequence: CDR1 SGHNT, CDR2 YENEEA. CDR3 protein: CASSLVDGNEQFF. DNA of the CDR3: TGTGCCAGCAGCTTAGTGGACGGGAACGAGCAGTTCTTC.

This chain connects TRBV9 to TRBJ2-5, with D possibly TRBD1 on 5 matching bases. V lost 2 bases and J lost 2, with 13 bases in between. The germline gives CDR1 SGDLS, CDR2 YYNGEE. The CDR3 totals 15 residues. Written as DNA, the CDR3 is TGTGCCAGCAGCGTTCGGAACAGGAGACAAGAGACCCAGTACTTC. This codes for CASSVRNRRQETQYF.

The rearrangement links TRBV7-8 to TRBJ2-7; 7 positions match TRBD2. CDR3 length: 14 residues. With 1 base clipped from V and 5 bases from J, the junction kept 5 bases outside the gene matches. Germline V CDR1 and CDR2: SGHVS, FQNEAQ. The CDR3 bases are TGTGCCAGCAGCTTAGTACTAGCGAGCGACGAGCAGTACTTC. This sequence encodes CASSLVLASDEQYF.

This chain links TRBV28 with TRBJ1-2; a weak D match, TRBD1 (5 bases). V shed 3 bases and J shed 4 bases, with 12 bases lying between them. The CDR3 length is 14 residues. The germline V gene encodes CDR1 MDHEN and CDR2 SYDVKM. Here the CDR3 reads CASSLPGPFYGYTF. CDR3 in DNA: TGTGCCAGCAGTTTGCCAGGGCCGTTCTATGGCTACACCTTC.

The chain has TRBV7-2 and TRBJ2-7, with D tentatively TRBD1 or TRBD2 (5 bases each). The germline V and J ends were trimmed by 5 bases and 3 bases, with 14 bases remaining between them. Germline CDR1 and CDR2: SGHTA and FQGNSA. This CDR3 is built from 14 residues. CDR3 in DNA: TGTGCCAGCAGCGCCGCGGGCAGGGTCTACGAGCAGTACTTC. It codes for CASSAAGRVYEQYF.

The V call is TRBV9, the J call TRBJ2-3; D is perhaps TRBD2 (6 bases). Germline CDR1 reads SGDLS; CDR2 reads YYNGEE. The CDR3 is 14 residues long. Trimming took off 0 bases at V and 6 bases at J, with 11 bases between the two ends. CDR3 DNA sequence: TGTGCCAGCAGCGTAGTCGGGAGCAGCGATACGCAGTATTTT. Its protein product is CASSVVGSSDTQYF.

The CDR3, as DNA: TGTGCCAGCAGCCGACAGGGGAACTATGGCTACACCTTC. It yields the protein CASSRQGNYGYTF. The chain joins TRBV6-5 to TRBJ1-2; 8 bases line up with TRBD1. With V trimmed by 6 bases and J by 2 bases, 2 bases remained unmatched. This CDR3 region has 13 residues. Germline V gene lookup returns CDR1 MNHEY and CDR2 SVGAGI.

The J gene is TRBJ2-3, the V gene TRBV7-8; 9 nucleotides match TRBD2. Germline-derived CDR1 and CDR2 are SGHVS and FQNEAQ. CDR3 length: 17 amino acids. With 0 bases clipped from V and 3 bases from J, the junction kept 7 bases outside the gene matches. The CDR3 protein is CASSLARGRARTDTQYF. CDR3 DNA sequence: TGTGCCAGCAGCTTAGCTCGCGGGAGGGCCCGGACAGATACGCAGTATTTT.

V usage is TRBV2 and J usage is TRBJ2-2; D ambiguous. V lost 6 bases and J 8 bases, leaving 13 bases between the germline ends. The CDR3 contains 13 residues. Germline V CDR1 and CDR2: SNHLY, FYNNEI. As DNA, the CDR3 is TGTGCCAGCAGCGACCCCCTGGCGGGGGAGCTGTTTTTT. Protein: CASSDPLAGELFF.

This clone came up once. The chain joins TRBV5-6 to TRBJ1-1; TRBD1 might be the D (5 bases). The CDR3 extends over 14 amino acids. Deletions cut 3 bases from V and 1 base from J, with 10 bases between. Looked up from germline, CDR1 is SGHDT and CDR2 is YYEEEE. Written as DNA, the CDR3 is TGTGCCAGCAGCTCCCCTGGACAGAACACTGAAGCTTTCTTT. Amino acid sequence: CASSSPGQNTEAFF.

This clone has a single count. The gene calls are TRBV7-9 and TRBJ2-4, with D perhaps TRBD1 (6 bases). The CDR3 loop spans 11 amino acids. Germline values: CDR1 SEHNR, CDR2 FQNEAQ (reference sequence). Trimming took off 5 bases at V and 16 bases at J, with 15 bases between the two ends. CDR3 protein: CASSDDRREYF. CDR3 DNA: TGTGCCAGCAGCGATGACAGGCGCGAATACTTC.

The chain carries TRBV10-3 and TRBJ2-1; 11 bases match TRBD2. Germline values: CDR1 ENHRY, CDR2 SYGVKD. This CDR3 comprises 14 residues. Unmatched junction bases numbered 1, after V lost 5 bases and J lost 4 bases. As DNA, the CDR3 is TGTGCCATCAGTCGACTAGCGGGGTACAATGAGCAGTTCTTC. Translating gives CAISRLAGYNEQFF.

The CDR3 region has the DNA TGTGCCAGCAGCCCATCGGTAGCTAGCGGGAGGACCCTGTACTTC. Protein product: CASSPSVASGRTLYF. V and J are TRBV27 and TRBJ2-7; TRBD2 matches 11 bases. After removal of 6 bases from V and 12 bases from J, the junction contained 16 bases not matched to a gene. CDR1 is MNHEY and CDR2 is SMNVEV in the germline V gene (reference sequence). The CDR3 has 15 amino acids.

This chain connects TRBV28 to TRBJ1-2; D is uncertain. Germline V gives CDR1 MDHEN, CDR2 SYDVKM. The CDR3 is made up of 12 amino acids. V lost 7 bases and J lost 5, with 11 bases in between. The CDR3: CASNHGEYGYTF. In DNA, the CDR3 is TGTGCCAGCAACCACGGGGAATATGGCTACACCTTC.

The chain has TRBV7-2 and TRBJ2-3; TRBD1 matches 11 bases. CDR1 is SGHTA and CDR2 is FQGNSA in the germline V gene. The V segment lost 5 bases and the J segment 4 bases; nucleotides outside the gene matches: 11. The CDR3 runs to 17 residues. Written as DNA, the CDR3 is TGTGCCAGCAGCCGGAATTGGCCGGGACAGGGGGCAGATACGCAGTATTTT. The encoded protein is CASSRNWPGQGADTQYF.

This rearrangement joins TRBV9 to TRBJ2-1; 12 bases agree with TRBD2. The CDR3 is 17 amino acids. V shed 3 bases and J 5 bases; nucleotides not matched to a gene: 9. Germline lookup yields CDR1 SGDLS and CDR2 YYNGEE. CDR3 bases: TGTGCCAGCAGCGGATCTAGCGGGAGGGTGGTCAACAATGAGCAGTTCTTC. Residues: CASSGSSGRVVNNEQFF. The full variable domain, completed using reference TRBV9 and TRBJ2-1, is DSGVTQTPKHLITATGQRVTLRCSPRSGDLSVYWYQQSLDQGLQFLIQYYNGEERAKGNILERFSAQQFPDLHSELNLSSLELGDSALYFCASSGSSGRVVNNEQFFGPGTRLTVL.

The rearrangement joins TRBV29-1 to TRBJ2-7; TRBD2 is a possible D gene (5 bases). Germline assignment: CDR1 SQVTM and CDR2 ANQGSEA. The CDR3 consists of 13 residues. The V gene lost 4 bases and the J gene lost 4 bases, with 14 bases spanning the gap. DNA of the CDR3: TGCAGCGTTGCCGAATTTGAGGGATACGAGCAGTACTTC. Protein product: CSVAEFEGYEQYF.

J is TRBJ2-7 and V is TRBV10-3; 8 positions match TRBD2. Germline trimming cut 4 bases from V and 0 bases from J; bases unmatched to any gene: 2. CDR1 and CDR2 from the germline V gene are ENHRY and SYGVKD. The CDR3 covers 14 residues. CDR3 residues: CAISGSGSSYEQYF. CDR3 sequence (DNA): TGTGCCATCAGTGGGAGCGGGAGCTCCTACGAGCAGTACTTC.

CDR3 sequence reads: CAISESGSGQNQPQHF. The CDR3 DNA reads as TGTGCCATCAGTGAATCTGGATCAGGGCAGAATCAGCCCCAGCATTTT. The chain is built from TRBV10-3 and TRBJ1-5; D is possibly TRBD1 (5 bases). V lost 3 bases and J 4 bases, leaving 16 bases between the germline ends. CDR3 length: 16 residues. Germline CDR1 and CDR2: ENHRY and SYGVKD.

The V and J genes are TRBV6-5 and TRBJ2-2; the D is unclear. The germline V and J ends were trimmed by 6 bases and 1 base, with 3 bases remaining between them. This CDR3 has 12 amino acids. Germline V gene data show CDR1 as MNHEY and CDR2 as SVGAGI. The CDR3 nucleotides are TGTGCCAGCAGCCAGAACACCGGGGAGCTGTTTTTT. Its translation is CASSQNTGELFF.

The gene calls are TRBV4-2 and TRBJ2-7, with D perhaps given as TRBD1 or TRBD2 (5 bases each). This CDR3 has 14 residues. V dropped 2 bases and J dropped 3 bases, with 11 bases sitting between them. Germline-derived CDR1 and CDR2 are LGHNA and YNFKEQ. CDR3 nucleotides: TGTGCCAGCAGCCAATGGGACGGCGGCTACGAGCAGTACTTC. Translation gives CASSQWDGGYEQYF.

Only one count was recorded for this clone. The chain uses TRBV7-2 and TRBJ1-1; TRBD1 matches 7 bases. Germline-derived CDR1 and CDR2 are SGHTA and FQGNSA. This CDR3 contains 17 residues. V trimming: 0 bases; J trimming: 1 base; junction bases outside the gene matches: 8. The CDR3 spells CASSLAPGQGGNTEAFF. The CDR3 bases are TGTGCCAGCAGCTTAGCACCGGGTCAGGGGGGGAACACTGAAGCTTTCTTT.

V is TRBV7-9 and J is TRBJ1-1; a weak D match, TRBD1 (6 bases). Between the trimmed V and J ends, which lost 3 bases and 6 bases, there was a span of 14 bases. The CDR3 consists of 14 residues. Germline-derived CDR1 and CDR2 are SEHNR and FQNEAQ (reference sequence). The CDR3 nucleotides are TGTGCCAGCAGCTTCTCAGGGTCAGGGGCTGAAGCTTTCTTT. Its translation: CASSFSGSGAEAFF.

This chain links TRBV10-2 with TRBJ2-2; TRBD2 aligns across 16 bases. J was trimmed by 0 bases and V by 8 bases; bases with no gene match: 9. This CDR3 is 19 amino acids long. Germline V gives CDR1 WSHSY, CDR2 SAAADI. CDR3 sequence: CASQRTGLAGGTNTGELFF. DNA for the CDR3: TGCGCCAGCCAACGAACGGGACTAGCGGGAGGGACGAACACCGGGGAGCTGTTTTTT.

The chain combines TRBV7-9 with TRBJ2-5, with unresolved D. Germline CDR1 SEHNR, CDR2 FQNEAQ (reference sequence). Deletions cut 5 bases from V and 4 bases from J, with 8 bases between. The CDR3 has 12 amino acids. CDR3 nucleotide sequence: TGTGCCAGCAGCACGCCGTCAGAGACCCAGTACTTC. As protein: CASSTPSETQYF.

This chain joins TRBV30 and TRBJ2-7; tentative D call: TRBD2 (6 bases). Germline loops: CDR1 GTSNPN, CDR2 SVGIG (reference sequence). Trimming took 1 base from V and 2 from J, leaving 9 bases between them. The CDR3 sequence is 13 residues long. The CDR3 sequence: CAWSEPGAYEQYF. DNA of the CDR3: TGTGCCTGGAGTGAACCGGGGGCCTACGAGCAGTACTTC. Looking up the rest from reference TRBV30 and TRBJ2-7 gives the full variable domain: SQTIHQWPATLVQPVGSPLSLECTVEGTSNPNLYWYRQAAGRGLQLLFYSVGIGQISSEVPQNLSASRPQDRQFILSSKKLLLSDSGFYLCAWSEPGAYEQYFGPGTRLTVT.

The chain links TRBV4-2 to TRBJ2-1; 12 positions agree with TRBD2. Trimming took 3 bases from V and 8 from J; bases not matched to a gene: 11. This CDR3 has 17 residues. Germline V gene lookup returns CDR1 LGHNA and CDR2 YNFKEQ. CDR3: CASSQGPSGTSGYEQFF. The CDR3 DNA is TGTGCCAGCAGCCAGGGACCATCCGGGACTAGCGGGTATGAGCAGTTCTTC.

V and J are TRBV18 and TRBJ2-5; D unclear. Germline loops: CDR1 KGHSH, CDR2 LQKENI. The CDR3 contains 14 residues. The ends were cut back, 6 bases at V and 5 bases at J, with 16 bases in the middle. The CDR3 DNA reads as TGTGCCAGCTCCTCGAGCAACATCGGGGAGACCCAGTACTTC. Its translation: CASSSSNIGETQYF.